The entry below gives a single T cell receptor beta chain sequence along with its context. This clone was found once. The antigen this receptor binds is unknown. No quality values exist for individual bases; no much larger clone is one base distant. TCRbeta CDR3 regions were amplified from genomic DNA using the immunoSEQ Assay, a bias-controlled multiplex PCR. In the authors' own workflow: Within the assay, amplification of reference gene primers was used to estimate how many nucleated cells each sample contained. To quantify the absolute abundance of each unique TCRbeta CDR3 rearrangement, sequence reads were collapsed and filtered. Productive Simpson clonality was computed per sample as the square root of Simpson's diversity index over productive rearrangements. Entries here come from immuneACCESS through TCRdb and include only in-frame sequences with V and J called. Some clones fail to appear in such tables; in the studies checked, an unresolved V gene covers under half of the shortfall, and the cause of the remainder is unknown. V and J calls and clone size are as listed in that table; D and trimming were resolved from the DNA. In this sample the table shows some 200,000 clones, approximately 90% of which occur a single time. The ten biggest clones cover 7% of the sample.

This specimen comes from a study of blood T cell repertoires in COVID-19 (dated by TCRdb to 2020 to 2021). Study-level background: Samples from collaborators originated in the United States, Italy and Spain and spanned both the acute and convalescent phases of COVID-19. Where available, HLA class I and class II types were taken from metadata supplied by the sample provider and were not determined by assay-based typing. Samples came from the ongoing ImmuneRACE study (first 160 participants) plus 1,254 subjects from 6 global collaborators. Sample metadata almost always included a de-identified subject ID, COVID-19 status, age in years and sex. Deeply sampled blood TCRbeta repertoires from subjects exposed to, actively infected with, or recovered from COVID-19 were included in the dataset. The repertoires were released in a freely available public database meant as a resource for research on the immune response to SARS-CoV-2. The prospective study material was composed of cDNA or gDNA derived from T cells, B-cell-depleted T cells, or PBMCs.

Collaborating institutions collected whole blood in K2EDTA tubes following their own protocols. Collaborator samples were shipped for TCRbeta analysis as frozen whole blood, isolated PBMCs, or DNA extracted from either sample type. CDR1 and CDR2 are drawn from the germline V gene (reference sequence): PRHDT, FYEKMQ. V is pruned by 4 bases and J by 6 bases, leaving 8 bases of the junction without a gene match. The CDR3 has 16 amino acids, counting the end cysteine and phenylalanine. CDR3 DNA only is kept here, 48 bases in frame from base 1. Paper-wide results and their limitations: Clinical and demographic metadata were provided uncurated, with the amount varying by source and participant.

This receptor was obtained from a woman of 80 years or more in a cohort sampled during active or convalescent COVID-19. Sequencing was done on a sample of peripheral blood. The chain is assembled from TRBV13 and TRBJ2-3; TRBD2 matches 12 bases in the middle. The sequenced DNA: TGTGCCAGCAGCTCAGAGTCTAGCGGGAGGGAGGATACGCAGTATTTT. Translated, it gives CASSSESSGREDTQYF.